This TCR beta chain is from a study of shared clonotypes between healthy human individuals. Naive CD8 cells lacked CD45RO, underwent positive selection for CCR7 and left out terminally differentiated effector memory CD45RA+ cells. Donors comprised only Caucasian adults living in Nashville, Tennessee. The authors' processing: Junction-only sequences without quality scores came from ImmunoSEQ, so filtering differed. Measured with immunoSEQ multiplex PCR; TCRdb has only the in-frame clones, and not every one. Clone size and the V and J calls come from that table; the DNA yielded D and trimming. Of nearly 2 million clones in the sample, less than 95% are singletons; the top ten hold roughly 1%. V gave up 2 bases and J gave up 9 bases, with 17 bases separating them. There are 16 residues in the CDR3. From germline, CDR1 is WSHSY and CDR2 SAAADI.

This TCR was sampled from a young man in good health. Input material: naive CD8+ T cells sorted from blood. This chain joins TRBV10-2 and TRBJ1-6, with TRBD1 as a possible D gene (6 bases). The CDR3 here is CASSEGPWTVSSPLHF. The CDR3 nucleotides are TGCGCCAGCAGTGAGGGTCCCTGGACAGTTAGTTCACCCCTCCACTTT.